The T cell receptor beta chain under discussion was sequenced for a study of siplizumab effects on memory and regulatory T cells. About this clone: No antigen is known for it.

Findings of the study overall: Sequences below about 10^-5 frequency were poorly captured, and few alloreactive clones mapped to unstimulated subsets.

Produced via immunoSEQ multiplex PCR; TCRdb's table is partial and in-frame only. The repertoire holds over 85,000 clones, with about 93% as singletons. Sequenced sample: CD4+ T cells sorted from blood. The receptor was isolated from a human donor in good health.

This CDR3 is CASGTHTEAFF. DNA of the CDR3: TGTGCCAGCGGCACCCACACTGAAGCTTTCTTT. This chain connects TRBV6-5 to TRBJ1-1; D not resolved. Trimming left V 8 bases short and J 3 bases short, with 7 bases between. The CDR3 runs to 11 residues. Germline V gene lookup returns CDR1 MNHEY and CDR2 SVGAGI.